These 10 T cell receptor beta chains were sequenced from one sample in a study of early T cells in non-severe SARS-CoV-2 infection. TCRdb recomputed calls from the 5' RACE reads with MiXCR, one row per CDR3 protein. The sample has approximately 63,000 distinct CDR3 sequences; around 5.7% are singletons. The material was whole blood, obtained at baseline. The receptor source for this set is an adult who was a healthcare worker with PCR-confirmed SARS-CoV-2 infection or an uninfected control (not recorded which).

This clonotype was seen at least ten times. This sequence joins TRBV21-1 and TRBJ2-7. TRBV21-1 is noted as a pseudogene. CDR3 size: 14 residues. CDR3 bases: TGTGCCAGCAGCAAATACGGCCGTTTCTACGAGCAGTACTTC. It specifies CASSKYGRFYEQYF.

This clonotype was seen a few times. As DNA, the CDR3 is TGCAGTGCTAGACTAGCGGTTAGCACAGATACGCAGTATTTT. Protein product: CSARLAVSTDTQYF. The chain links TRBV20-1 to TRBJ2-3; 7 positions agree with TRBD2. This CDR3 spans 14 amino acids. Per germline, CDR1 DFQATT and CDR2 SNEGSKA (reference sequence). V was pared by 2 bases and J by 0 bases, with 2 bases of the junction left unmatched.

This clonotype was counted between two and nine times. The chain joins TRBV7-3 to TRBJ2-1; TRBD1 or TRBD2 may be the D gene (5 bases each). V dropped 5 bases and J dropped 6 bases, with 23 bases sitting between them. Germline loops: CDR1 SGHTA, CDR2 FQGTGA. The CDR3 has 17 residues. This CDR3 is CASSPEGWRPISNEQFF. Written as DNA, the CDR3 is TGTGCCAGCAGCCCTGAGGGGTGGCGCCCTATCTCCAATGAGCAGTTCTTC.

There are many counts of this clonotype. The chain has TRBV14 and TRBJ2-7; D is ambiguous. V was cut by 4 bases and J by 3 bases, with 22 bases left in between. The germline gives CDR1 SGHDN, CDR2 FVKESK. This CDR3 has 17 amino acids. The CDR3 is CASSLTPLAPPRYEQYF. CDR3 nucleotide sequence: TGTGCCAGCAGCCTGACTCCCCTGGCCCCACCCCGCTACGAGCAGTACTTC.

In this sample, this clonotype turned up a few times. DNA of the CDR3: TGTGCCAGCAGCGAACAGGGGGCGCAGAACATTCAGTACTTC. Translated: CASSEQGAQNIQYF. This chain links TRBV5-8 with TRBJ2-4; 9 nucleotides agree with TRBD1. Germline CDR1 SGHTS, CDR2 YDEGEE. Germline trimming cut 4 bases from V and 7 bases from J; bases unmatched to any gene: 6. The CDR3 loop spans 14 amino acids.

This chain uses TRBV2 with TRBJ2-7; D call uncertain. Deletions cut 6 bases from V and 7 bases from J, with 13 bases between. The V gene's germline CDR1 is SNHLY and CDR2 FYNNEI. The CDR3 is 12 residues long. The CDR3 DNA follows: TGTGCCAGCAGAAAGGACGGTGGGGAGCAGTACTTC. The encoded protein is CASRKDGGEQYF.

The chain has TRBV4-1 and TRBJ2-1, with unresolved D. Germline-derived CDR1 and CDR2 are MGHRA and YSYEKL. V lost 0 bases, J lost 7 bases, and 19 bases lay in between. The CDR3 has 17 amino acids. The CDR3 nucleotides are TGCGCCAGCAGCCAAGATCCTTACCTCGGCTTGCTGAATGAGCAGTTCTTC. Amino acid sequence: CASSQDPYLGLLNEQFF.

In its sample, this clonotype was seen many times. The chain recombines TRBV9 with TRBJ2-7, with 8 nucleotides matching TRBD2. The CDR3 is 14 residues long. In germline, CDR1 is SGDLS, CDR2 YYNGEE. The V and J ends lost 3 bases and 7 bases, in that order; junction bases with no gene match: 9. CDR3 nucleotide sequence: TGTGCCAGCAGCGCCGGACTAGCCGAGGGGGAGCAGTACTTC. Amino acid sequence: CASSAGLAEGEQYF.

The chain employs TRBV7-8 and TRBJ2-7; 8 nucleotides line up with TRBD2. The CDR3 is made up of 16 amino acids. In germline, CDR1 is SGHVS, CDR2 FQNEAQ. After removal of 1 base from V and 1 base from J, the junction contained 6 bases not matched to a gene. The CDR3 sequence: CASSLEVAGTSYEQYF. DNA for the CDR3: TGTGCCAGCAGCTTAGAGGTAGCGGGGACTTCCTACGAGCAGTACTTC.

This clonotype was seen a few times. V usage is TRBV4-1 and J usage is TRBJ1-2, with TRBD1 identical over 10 bases. The germline V gene has CDR1 MGHRA and CDR2 YSYEKL. V shed 3 bases, J shed 4 bases, and the junction held 2 bases outside the gene matches. The CDR3 totals 14 residues. The CDR3 bases are TGCGCCAGCAGCCAGGGACAGGGGACCTATGGCTACACCTTC. Protein: CASSQGQGTYGYTF.